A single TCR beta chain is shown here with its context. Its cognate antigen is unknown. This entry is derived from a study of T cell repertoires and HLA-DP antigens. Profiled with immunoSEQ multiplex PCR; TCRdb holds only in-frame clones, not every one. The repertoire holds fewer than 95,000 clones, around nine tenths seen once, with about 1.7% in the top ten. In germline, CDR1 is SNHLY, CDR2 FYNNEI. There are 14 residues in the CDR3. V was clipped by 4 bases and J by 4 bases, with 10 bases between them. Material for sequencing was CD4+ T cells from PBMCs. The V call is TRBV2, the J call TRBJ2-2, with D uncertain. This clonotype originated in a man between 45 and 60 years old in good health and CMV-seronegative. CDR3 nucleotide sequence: TGTGCCAGCAGTGTGAAACAAACCACCGGGGAGCTGTTTTTT. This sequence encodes CASSVKQTTGELFF.